Listed here are 21 T cell receptor beta chains from one sample, sequenced in a study of T-cell memory formation after mild COVID-19 (dated by TCRdb to the early 2020s). Library preparation employed 5' RACE. TCRdb names Illumina NovaSeq 6000 as the instrument used. TCRdb ran its own pipeline on the public reads, namely fastp trimming at Q25 and MiXCR clone calling, and kept in-frame beta chains. Rows merge per CDR3 protein into single entries with the most common DNA and genes. The sample records approximately 60,000 distinct CDR3 sequences, more than 8% of which are singletons. Approximately 1.2% of the sample is taken by the ten largest. The sample taken for sequencing was PBMCs or a T cell subset sorted from them (not recorded which). These receptors all stem from a man younger than 35 who had mild COVID-19 (a few samples of this study predate the infection). The sample titles of this study are shuffled in the database, so cell type and time point are left out; the donor was told from shared clones.

The chain couples TRBV5-4 to TRBJ2-3; D possibly matches TRBD1 or TRBD2 (5 bases each). V was shortened by 4 bases and J by 3 bases, with 9 bases between the two germline ends. Germline CDR1 reads SGHNT; CDR2 reads YYREEE (reference sequence). The CDR3 is 13 residues long. The CDR3 spells CASSGGWTDTQYF. CDR3 in DNA: TGTGCCAGCAGCGGGGGATGGACAGATACGCAGTATTTT.

This clonotype came up a few times. This rearrangement joins TRBV10-3 to TRBJ1-4; no clear D. This CDR3 contains 13 residues. Germline assignment: CDR1 ENHRY and CDR2 SYGVKD. Trimming pared 4 bases from V and 5 bases from J, leaving 8 bases between. The CDR3 loop reads CAISGLQNEKLFF. CDR3 nucleotides: TGTGCCATCAGTGGTCTCCAGAATGAAAAACTGTTTTTT.

This clonotype has ten or more counts. V and J are TRBV5-5 and TRBJ1-2; D is undetermined. The germline V gene has CDR1 SGHKS and CDR2 YYEKEE (reference sequence). Trimming stripped 4 bases from V and 3 bases from J, with 16 bases between. This CDR3 comprises 15 residues. The CDR3 loop reads CASSPRGALDYGYTF. Here the CDR3 DNA reads TGTGCCAGCAGCCCCCGGGGTGCCCTGGACTATGGCTACACCTTC.

To note about this clonotype: The junction departs from germline at one end; a sequencing error may be responsible. The chain uses TRBV7-7 and TRBJ2-1, with D perhaps TRBD1 or TRBD2 (5 bases each). The CDR3 covers 16 residues. Germline V CDR1 and CDR2: SSHAT, FNYEAQ (reference sequence). The CDR3 here is CASSLGTAGSYNEQFF. CDR3 coding DNA: TGTGCTAGCAGCTTAGGGACCGCAGGCTCCTACAATGAGCAGTTCTTC.

This clonotype was counted only a few times. The chain employs TRBV7-2 and TRBJ2-5, with unresolved D. Trimming pared 5 bases from V and 0 bases from J, leaving 7 bases between. The CDR3 is 13 amino acids. Germline V gene lookup returns CDR1 SGHTA and CDR2 FQGNSA. CDR3 nucleotides: TGTGCCAGCAGCCCCCGGTACCAAGAGACCCAGTACTTC. It encodes CASSPRYQETQYF.

This clonotype has only a few counts. The chain uses TRBV20-1 and TRBJ2-7; D might be TRBD1 or TRBD2, each matching 6 bases. Germline CDR1 DFQATT, CDR2 SNEGSKA (reference sequence). The V gene lost 3 bases and the J gene lost 1 base, with 10 bases spanning the gap. The CDR3 is made up of 13 amino acids. CDR3 amino acids: CSASGGRSYEQYF. DNA of the CDR3: TGCAGTGCTAGCGGGGGCCGGTCCTACGAGCAGTACTTC.

A few counts support this clonotype. The chain combines TRBV4-3 with TRBJ2-1; perhaps TRBD1 as D (6 bases). Between the trimmed V and J ends, which lost 0 bases and 7 bases, there was a span of 10 bases. Germline CDR1 LGHNA, CDR2 YSLEER. There are 14 residues in the CDR3. The DNA for the CDR3 is TGCGCCAGCAGCCAAGAGGCAGGGGTTAATGAGCAGTTCTTC. Translated: CASSQEAGVNEQFF.

CDR3 in DNA: TGTGCCAGCAACCCGACACTGCAGCCCCAGCATTTT. This encodes CASNPTLQPQHF. The chain uses TRBV28 and TRBJ1-5, with no clear D. Germline CDR1 MDHEN, CDR2 SYDVKM. This CDR3 has 12 amino acids. V was pared by 7 bases and J by 7 bases, with 11 bases between.

The chain recombines TRBV7-8 with TRBJ1-2, with 8 bases identical to TRBD1. Germline V gives CDR1 SGHVS, CDR2 FQNEAQ. V shed 5 bases and J 7 bases; nucleotides not matched to a gene: 15. CDR3 length: 16 amino acids. In DNA, the CDR3 is TGTGCCAGCAGCCACCGACAGGGGCCGCAGTCTCTTGGCTACACCTTC. It specifies CASSHRQGPQSLGYTF.

This clonotype qualifies as medium-sized. The V call is TRBV29-1, the J call TRBJ2-3, with D perhaps TRBD2 (7 bases). Germline CDR1 SQVTM, CDR2 ANQGSEA. The CDR3 loop spans 14 amino acids. V was cut by 5 bases and J by 1 base, with 13 bases left in between. The CDR3 sequence is CSVSRGRGTDTQYF. The CDR3 DNA follows: TGCAGCGTTTCAAGGGGGAGGGGCACAGATACGCAGTATTTT.

The V call is TRBV5-1, the J call TRBJ2-5, with D perhaps matching TRBD1 or TRBD2 (5 bases each). The V end was cut by 3 bases, the J end by 3 bases, with 12 bases between. Germline V gene sequence: CDR1 SGHRS, CDR2 YFSETQ. CDR3 length equals 14 residues. CDR3 sequence reads: CASSSIGTEETQYF. The CDR3 DNA reads TGCGCCAGCAGCTCCATCGGGACGGAAGAGACCCAGTACTTC.

In its sample, this clonotype was seen a few times. V usage is TRBV3-2 and J usage is TRBJ1-4; TRBD1 is taken as the D call from the table, unchecked against the DNA. TRBV3-2 corresponds to a pseudogene. The length of the CDR3 is 15 residues. The DNA of the CDR3 is TGTGCCAGCAGCCAAGGGACACCAACTAATGAAAAACTGTTTTTT. Translated: CASSQGTPTNEKLFF.

This clonotype appeared a few times. This rearrangement joins TRBV7-2 to TRBJ2-5; 12 bases match TRBD2. Germline V gene lookup returns CDR1 SGHTA and CDR2 FQGNSA. V lost 5 bases and J lost 5; bases outside the gene matches: 3. The CDR3 has 14 amino acids. The chain's CDR3 is CASSRTSGDETQYF. DNA of the CDR3: TGTGCCAGCAGCCGGACTAGCGGGGATGAGACCCAGTACTTC.

This clonotype showed up just a few times. The chain links TRBV7-9 to TRBJ2-1, with D tentatively TRBD1 (6 bases). Germline V gives CDR1 SEHNR, CDR2 FQNEAQ (reference sequence). V lost 5 bases and J lost 9, with 11 bases in between. The CDR3 has 12 residues. Here the CDR3 reads CASSLLGGEQFF. CDR3 sequence (DNA): TGTGCCAGCAGCCTCCTAGGGGGTGAGCAGTTCTTC.

The table lists this clonotype with many counts. The rearrangement joins TRBV5-1 to TRBJ1-6; D remains unclear. CDR3 length equals 13 residues. Germline CDR1 and CDR2: SGHRS and YFSETQ. Trimming cost V 0 bases and J 8 bases, with 6 bases left between them. The CDR3 region has the DNA TGCGCCAGCAGCTTGGATACAGATTCACCCCTCCACTTT. This encodes CASSLDTDSPLHF.

In its sample, this clonotype was seen a few times. This chain joins TRBV7-2 and TRBJ1-2, with D maybe TRBD1 (5 bases). V was pared by 5 bases and J by 4 bases, with 14 bases between. Germline assignment: CDR1 SGHTA and CDR2 FQGNSA. CDR3 length: 14 amino acids. This CDR3 is CASSDRQRSYGYTF. The DNA for the CDR3 is TGTGCCAGCAGCGACAGACAGCGTTCCTATGGCTACACCTTC.

This clonotype appeared a few times. The gene calls are TRBV18 and TRBJ2-2; perhaps TRBD1 as D (6 bases). CDR3 length: 15 amino acids. Germline V CDR1 and CDR2: KGHSH, LQKENI. The germline V and J ends were trimmed by 4 bases and 3 bases, with 12 bases remaining between them. CDR3 sequence reads: CASSRVGHHTGELFF. Here the CDR3 DNA reads TGTGCCAGCTCACGCGTGGGACACCACACCGGGGAGCTGTTTTTT.

The chain carries TRBV20-1 and TRBJ2-4; tentative D call: TRBD2 (6 bases). V was pared by 0 bases and J by 9 bases, with 15 bases between. This CDR3 is 14 amino acids long. Germline CDR1 and CDR2: DFQATT and SNEGSKA (reference sequence). For the CDR3, the DNA is TGCAGTGCTAGAGATGGCGGGACCCAAGGCATTCAGTACTTC. This sequence encodes CSARDGGTQGIQYF.

This clonotype has a count of ten or more. The V and J genes are TRBV7-2 and TRBJ2-7; D ambiguous. The V end was cut by 1 base, the J end by 6 bases, with 10 bases between. The length of the CDR3 is 13 residues. The germline V gene encodes CDR1 SGHTA and CDR2 FQGNSA. CDR3 DNA sequence: TGTGCCAGCAGCTTAGATTGGGGTGGCGAGCAGTACTTC. It translates to CASSLDWGGEQYF.

This clonotype was recorded at least ten times. This chain links TRBV4-2 with TRBJ1-6, with TRBD1 as a possible D gene (5 bases). CDR3 size: 15 residues. The V and J ends lost 0 bases and 10 bases respectively, with 13 bases between them. The germline V gene encodes CDR1 LGHNA and CDR2 YNFKEQ. CDR3: CASSQETQGQSPLHF. The CDR3 bases are TGTGCCAGCAGCCAAGAAACCCAGGGCCAATCACCCCTCCACTTT.

This clonotype turned up a few times. This chain links TRBV28 with TRBJ2-3; tentatively, D is TRBD2 (5 bases). CDR3 size: 13 residues. V lost 5 bases and J 2 bases, leaving 8 bases between the germline ends. The V gene's germline CDR1 is MDHEN and CDR2 SYDVKM. Here the CDR3 reads CASSSDYTDTQYF. In nucleotides, the CDR3 is TGTGCCAGCAGTAGCGACTACACAGATACGCAGTATTTT.